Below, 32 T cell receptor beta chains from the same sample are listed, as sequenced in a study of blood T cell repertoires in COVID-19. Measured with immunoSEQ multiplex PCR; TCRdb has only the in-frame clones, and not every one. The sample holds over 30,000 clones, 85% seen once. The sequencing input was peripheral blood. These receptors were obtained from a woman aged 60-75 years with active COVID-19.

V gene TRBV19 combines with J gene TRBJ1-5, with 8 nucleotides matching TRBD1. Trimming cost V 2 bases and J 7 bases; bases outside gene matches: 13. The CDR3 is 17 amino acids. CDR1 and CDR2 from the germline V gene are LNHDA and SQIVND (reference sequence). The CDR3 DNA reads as TGTGCCAGTAGTATAAATTTAGTCCAGGGGGCTTGGCAGCCCCAGCATTTT. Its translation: CASSINLVQGAWQPQHF.

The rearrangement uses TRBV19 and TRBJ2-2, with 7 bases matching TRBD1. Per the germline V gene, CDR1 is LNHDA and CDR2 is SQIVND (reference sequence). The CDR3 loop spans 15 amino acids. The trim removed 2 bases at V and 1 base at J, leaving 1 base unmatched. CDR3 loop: CASSIRQGNTGELFF. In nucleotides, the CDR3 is TGTGCCAGTAGTATAAGACAGGGGAACACCGGGGAGCTGTTTTTT.

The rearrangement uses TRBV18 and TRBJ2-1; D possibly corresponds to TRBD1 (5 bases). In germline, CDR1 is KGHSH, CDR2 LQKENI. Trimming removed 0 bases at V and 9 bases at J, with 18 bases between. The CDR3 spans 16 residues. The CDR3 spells CASSPPIGAGSGEQFF. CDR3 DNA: TGTGCCAGCTCACCACCGATTGGTGCAGGGTCGGGTGAGCAGTTCTTC.

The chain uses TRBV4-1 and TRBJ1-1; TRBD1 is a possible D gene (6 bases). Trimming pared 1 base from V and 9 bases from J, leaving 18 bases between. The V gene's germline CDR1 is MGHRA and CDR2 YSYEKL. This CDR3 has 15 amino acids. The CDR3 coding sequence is TGCGCCAGCAGCCAAGTTTTGGGGGCGTCGGGTCAAGCTTTCTTT. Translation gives CASSQVLGASGQAFF.

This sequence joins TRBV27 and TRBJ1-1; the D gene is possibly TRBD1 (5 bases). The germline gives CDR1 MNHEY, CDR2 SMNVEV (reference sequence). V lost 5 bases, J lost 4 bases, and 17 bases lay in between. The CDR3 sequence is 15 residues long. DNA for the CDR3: TGTGCCAGCAGTCGAATGACCAGGGTCGGCACTGAAGCTTTCTTT. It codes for CASSRMTRVGTEAFF.

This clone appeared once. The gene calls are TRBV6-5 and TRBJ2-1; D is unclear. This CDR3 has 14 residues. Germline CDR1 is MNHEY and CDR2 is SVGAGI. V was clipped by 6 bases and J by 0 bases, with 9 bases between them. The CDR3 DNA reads TGTGCCAGCAGAGCTAGAAACTCCTACAATGAGCAGTTCTTC. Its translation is CASRARNSYNEQFF.

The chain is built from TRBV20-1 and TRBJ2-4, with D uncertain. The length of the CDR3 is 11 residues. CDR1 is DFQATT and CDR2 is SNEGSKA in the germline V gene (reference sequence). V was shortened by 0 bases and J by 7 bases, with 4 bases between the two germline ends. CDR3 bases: TGCAGTGCTAGAGACTTTAACATTCAGTACTTC. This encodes CSARDFNIQYF.

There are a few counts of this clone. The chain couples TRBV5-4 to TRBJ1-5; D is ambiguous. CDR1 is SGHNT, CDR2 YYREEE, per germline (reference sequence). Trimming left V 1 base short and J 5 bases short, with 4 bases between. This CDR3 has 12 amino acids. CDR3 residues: CASSLPDQPQHF. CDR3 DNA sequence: TGTGCCAGCAGCTTGCCGGATCAGCCCCAGCATTTT. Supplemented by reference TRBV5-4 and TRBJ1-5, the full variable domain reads ETGVTQSPTHLIKTRGQQVTLRCSSQSGHNTVSWYQQALGQGPQFIFQYYREEENGRGNFPPRFSGLQFPNYSSELNVNALELDDSALYLCASSLPDQPQHFGDGTRLSIL.

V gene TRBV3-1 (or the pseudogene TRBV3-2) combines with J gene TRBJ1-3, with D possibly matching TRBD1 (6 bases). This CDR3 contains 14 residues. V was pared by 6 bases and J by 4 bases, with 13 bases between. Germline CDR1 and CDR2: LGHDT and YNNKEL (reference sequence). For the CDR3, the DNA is TGTGCCAGCAGTAGCAGGGGATCGGGAAACACCATATATTTT. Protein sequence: CASSSRGSGNTIYF.

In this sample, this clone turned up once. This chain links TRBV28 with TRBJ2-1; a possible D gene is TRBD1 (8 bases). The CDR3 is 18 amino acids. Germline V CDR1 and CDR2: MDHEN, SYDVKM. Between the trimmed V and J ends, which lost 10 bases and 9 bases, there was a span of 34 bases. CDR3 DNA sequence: TGTGCCACCAAGGGTACAGGGGGGGACAGATTTACTATCGGTGAGCAGTTCTTC. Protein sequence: CATKGTGGDRFTIGEQFF.

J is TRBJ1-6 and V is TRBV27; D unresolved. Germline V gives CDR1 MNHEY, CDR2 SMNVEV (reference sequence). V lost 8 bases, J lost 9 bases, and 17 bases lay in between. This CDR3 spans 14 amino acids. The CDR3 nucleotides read TGTGCCAGCGGCCGGGAACTAAAGGGTTCACCCCTCCACTTT. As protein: CASGRELKGSPLHF.

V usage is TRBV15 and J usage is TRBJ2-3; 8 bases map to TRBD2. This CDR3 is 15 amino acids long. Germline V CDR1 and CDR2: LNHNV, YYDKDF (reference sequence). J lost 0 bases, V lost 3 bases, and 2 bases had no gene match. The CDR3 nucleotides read TGTGCCACCAGCAGCGGACTAGCTAGCACAGATACGCAGTATTTT. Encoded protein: CATSSGLASTDTQYF. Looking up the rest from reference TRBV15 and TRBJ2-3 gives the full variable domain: DAMVIQNPRYQVTQFGKPVTLSCSQTLNHNVMYWYQQKSSQAPKLLFHYYDKDFNNEADTPDNFQSRRPNTSFCFLDIRSPGLGDTAMYLCATSSGLASTDTQYFGPGTRLTVL.

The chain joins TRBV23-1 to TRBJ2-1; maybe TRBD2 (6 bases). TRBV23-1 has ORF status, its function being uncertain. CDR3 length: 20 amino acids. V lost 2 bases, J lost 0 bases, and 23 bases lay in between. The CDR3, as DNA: TGCGCCAGCAGTCAACCAGCCCCCGGGGTTGTCGGGAGCTCCTACAATGAGCAGTTCTTC. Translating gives CASSQPAPGVVGSSYNEQFF.

This CDR3 reads CASSRGGRDTQYF. CDR3 nucleotides: TGTGCCAGCAGCCGGGGGGGTAGGGATACGCAGTATTTT. J is TRBJ2-3 and V is TRBV9; TRBD2 matches 8 bases. Trimming removed 4 bases from V and 6 bases from J; junction bases left unmatched: 4. The germline CDR1 and CDR2 sequences are SGDLS and YYNGEE. This CDR3 is built from 13 residues.

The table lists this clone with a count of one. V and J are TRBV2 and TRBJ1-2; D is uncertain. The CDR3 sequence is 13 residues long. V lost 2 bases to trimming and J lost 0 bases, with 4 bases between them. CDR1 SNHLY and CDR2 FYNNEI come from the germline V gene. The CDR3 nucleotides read TGTGCCAGCAGTGAACAGGCTAACTATGGCTACACCTTC. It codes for CASSEQANYGYTF.

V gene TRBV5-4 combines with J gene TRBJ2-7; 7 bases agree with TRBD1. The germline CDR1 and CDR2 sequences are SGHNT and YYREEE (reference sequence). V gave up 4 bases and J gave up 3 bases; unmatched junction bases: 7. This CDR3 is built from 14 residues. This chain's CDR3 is CASSRQGSDYEQYF. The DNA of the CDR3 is TGTGCCAGCAGCCGACAGGGTTCCGACTACGAGCAGTACTTC. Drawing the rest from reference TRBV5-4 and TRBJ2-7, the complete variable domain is ETGVTQSPTHLIKTRGQQVTLRCSSQSGHNTVSWYQQALGQGPQFIFQYYREEENGRGNFPPRFSGLQFPNYSSELNVNALELDDSALYLCASSRQGSDYEQYFGPGTRLTVT.

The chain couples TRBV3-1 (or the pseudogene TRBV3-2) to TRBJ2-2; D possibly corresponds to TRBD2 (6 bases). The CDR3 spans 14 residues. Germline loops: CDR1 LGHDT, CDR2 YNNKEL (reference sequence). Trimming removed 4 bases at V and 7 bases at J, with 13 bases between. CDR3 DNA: TGTGCCAGCAGCCCCGGGCCGCGGGGCGGGGAGCTGTTTTTT. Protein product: CASSPGPRGGELFF.

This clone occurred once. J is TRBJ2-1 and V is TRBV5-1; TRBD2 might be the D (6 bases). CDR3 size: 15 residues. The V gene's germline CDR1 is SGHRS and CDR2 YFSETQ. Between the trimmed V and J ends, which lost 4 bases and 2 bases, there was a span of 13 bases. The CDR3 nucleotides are TGCGCCAGCAGCCCCGGGACTTCAACCTACAATGAGCAGTTCTTC. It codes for CASSPGTSTYNEQFF.

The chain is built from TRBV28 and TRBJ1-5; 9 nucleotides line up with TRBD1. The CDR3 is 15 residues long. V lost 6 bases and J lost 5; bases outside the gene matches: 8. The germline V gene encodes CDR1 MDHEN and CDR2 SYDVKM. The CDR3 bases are TGTGCCAGCAGGGGGACAGGGTTTACCCATCAGCCCCAGCATTTT. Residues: CASRGTGFTHQPQHF.

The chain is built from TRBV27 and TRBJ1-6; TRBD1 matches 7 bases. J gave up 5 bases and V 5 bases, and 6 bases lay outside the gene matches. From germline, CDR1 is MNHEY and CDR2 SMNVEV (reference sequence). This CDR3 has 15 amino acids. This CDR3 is CASSRTGQNNSPLHF. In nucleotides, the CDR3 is TGTGCCAGCAGTCGCACGGGACAGAATAATTCACCCCTCCACTTT.

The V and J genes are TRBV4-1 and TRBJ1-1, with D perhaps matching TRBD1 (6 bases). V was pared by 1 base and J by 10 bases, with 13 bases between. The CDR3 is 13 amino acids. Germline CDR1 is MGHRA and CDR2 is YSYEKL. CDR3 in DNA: TGCGCCAGCAGCCAAGCGCCAGGGGCGGTAGCTTTCTTT. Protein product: CASSQAPGAVAFF.

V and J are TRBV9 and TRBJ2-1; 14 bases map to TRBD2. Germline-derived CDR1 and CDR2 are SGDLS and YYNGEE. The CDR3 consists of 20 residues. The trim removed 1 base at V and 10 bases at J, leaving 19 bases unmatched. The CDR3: CASSVNLPELGLAGGGEQFF. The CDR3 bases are TGTGCCAGCAGCGTAAATCTTCCCGAACTCGGACTAGCGGGGGGTGGGGAGCAGTTCTTC.

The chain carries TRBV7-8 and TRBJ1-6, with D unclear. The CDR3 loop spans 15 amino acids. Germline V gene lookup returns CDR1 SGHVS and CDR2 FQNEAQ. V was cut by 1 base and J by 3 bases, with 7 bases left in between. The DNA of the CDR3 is TGTGCCAGCAGCTTAGGCACGGGCTATAATTCACCCCTCCACTTT. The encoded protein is CASSLGTGYNSPLHF.

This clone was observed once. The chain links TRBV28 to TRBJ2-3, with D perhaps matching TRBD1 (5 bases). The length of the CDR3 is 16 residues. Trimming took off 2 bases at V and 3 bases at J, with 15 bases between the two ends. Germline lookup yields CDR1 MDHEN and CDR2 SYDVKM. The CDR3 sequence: CASSLAGLVGTDTQYF. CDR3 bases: TGTGCCAGCAGTTTAGCAGGGTTGGTGGGGACAGATACGCAGTATTTT.

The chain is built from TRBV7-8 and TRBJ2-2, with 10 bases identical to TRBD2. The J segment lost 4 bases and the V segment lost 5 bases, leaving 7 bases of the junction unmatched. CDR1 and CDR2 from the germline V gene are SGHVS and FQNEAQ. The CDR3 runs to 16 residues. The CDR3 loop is CASSRGRTSGTGELFF. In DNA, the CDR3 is TGTGCCAGCAGCCGCGGGAGGACTAGCGGCACCGGGGAGCTGTTTTTT.

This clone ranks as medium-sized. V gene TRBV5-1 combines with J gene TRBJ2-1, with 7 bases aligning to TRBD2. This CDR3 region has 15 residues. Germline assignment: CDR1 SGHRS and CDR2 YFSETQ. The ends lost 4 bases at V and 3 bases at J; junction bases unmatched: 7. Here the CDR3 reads CASSASGGGYNEQFF. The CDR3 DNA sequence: TGCGCCAGCAGCGCCTCGGGGGGAGGCTACAATGAGCAGTTCTTC. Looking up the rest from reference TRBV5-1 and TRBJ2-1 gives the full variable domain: KAGVTQTPRYLIKTRGQQVTLSCSPISGHRSVSWYQQTPGQGLQFLFEYFSETQRNKGNFPGRFSGRQFSNSRSEMNVSTLELGDSALYLCASSASGGGYNEQFFGPGTRLTVL.

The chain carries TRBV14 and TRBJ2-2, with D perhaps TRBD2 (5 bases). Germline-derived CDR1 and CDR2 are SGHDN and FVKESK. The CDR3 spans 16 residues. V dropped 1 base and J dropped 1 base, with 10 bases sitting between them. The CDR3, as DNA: TGTGCCAGCAGCCAAGGGCTAGCTATGAACACCGGGGAGCTGTTTTTT. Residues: CASSQGLAMNTGELFF.

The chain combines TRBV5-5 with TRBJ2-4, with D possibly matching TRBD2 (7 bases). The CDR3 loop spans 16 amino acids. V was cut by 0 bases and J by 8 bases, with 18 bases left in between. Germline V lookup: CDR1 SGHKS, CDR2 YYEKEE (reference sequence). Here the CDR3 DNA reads TGTGCCAGCAGCTTGGTGGGAGGGGGGCGTGAGGACATTCAGTACTTC. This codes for CASSLVGGGREDIQYF. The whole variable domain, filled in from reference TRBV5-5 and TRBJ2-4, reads DAGVTQSPTHLIKTRGQQVTLRCSPISGHKSVSWYQQVLGQGPQFIFQYYEKEERGRGNFPDRFSARQFPNYSSELNVNALLLGDSALYLCASSLVGGGREDIQYFGAGTRLSVL.

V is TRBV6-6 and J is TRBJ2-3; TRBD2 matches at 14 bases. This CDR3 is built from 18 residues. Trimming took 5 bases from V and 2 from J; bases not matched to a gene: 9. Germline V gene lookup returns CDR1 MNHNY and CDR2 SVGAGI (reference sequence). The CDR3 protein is CASSPGLAGGLYTDTQYF. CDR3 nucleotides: TGTGCCAGCAGTCCAGGACTAGCGGGAGGCCTTTACACAGATACGCAGTATTTT.

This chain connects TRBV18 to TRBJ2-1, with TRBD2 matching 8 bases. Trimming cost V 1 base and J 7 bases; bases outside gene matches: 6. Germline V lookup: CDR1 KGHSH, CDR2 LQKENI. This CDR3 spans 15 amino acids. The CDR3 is CASSPRSGSMNEQFF. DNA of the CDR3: TGTGCCAGCTCACCACGAAGCGGGAGTATGAATGAGCAGTTCTTC.

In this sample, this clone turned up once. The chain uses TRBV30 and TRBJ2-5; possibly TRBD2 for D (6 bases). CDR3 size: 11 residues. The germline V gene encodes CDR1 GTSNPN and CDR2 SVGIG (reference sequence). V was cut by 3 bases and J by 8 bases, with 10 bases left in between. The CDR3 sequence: CAWSGEVTQYF. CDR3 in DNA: TGTGCCTGGAGCGGGGAGGTTACCCAGTACTTC.

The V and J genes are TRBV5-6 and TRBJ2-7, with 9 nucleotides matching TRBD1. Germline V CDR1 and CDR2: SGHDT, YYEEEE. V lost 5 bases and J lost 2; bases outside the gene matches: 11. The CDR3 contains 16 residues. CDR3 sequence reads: CASRFTPGQGTYEQYF. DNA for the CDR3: TGTGCCAGCAGGTTTACACCGGGACAGGGAACCTACGAGCAGTACTTC.